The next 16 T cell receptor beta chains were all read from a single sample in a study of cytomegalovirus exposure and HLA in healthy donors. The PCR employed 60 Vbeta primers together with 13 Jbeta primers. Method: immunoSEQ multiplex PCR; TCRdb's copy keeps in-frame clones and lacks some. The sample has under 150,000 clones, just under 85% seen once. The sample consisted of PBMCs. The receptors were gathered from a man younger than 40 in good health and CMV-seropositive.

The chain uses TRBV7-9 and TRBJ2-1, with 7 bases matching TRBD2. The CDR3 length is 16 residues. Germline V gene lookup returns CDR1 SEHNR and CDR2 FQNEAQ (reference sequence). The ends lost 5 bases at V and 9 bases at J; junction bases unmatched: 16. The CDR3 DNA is TGTGCCAGCAGCCTCAACCAAGGAGCGGGGAGAAGTGAGCAGTTCTTC. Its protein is CASSLNQGAGRSEQFF.

This CDR3 is CASSLDSGYSYEQYF. The CDR3 coding sequence is TGTGCCAGCAGCTTAGATAGCGGGTATTCCTACGAGCAGTACTTC. The chain combines TRBV7-6 with TRBJ2-7, with 7 bases fitting TRBD2. The CDR3 runs 15 residues. Germline V gene sequence: CDR1 SGHVS, CDR2 FNYEAQ. V shed 1 base and J 1 base; nucleotides not matched to a gene: 4.

The CDR3 DNA follows: TGCGCCAGCAGATATCTAGCGGGAGGTACAGATACGCAGTATTTT. Its protein is CASRYLAGGTDTQYF. The chain recombines TRBV5-1 with TRBJ2-3; TRBD2 matches at 11 bases. J was trimmed by 3 bases and V by 5 bases; bases with no gene match: 5. CDR1 is SGHRS, CDR2 YFSETQ, per germline. The CDR3 is made up of 15 amino acids.

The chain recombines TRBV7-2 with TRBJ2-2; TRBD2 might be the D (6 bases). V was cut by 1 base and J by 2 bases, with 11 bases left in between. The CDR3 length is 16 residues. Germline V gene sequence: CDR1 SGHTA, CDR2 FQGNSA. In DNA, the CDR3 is TGTGCCAGCAGCTTAGGCGGCGGGGTTAACACCGGGGAGCTGTTTTTT. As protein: CASSLGGGVNTGELFF.

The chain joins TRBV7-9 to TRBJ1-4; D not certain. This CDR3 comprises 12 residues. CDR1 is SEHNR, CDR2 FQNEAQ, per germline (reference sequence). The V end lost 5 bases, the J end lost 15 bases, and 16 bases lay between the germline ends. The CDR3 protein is CASSEGGWMLFF. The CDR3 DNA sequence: TGTGCCAGCAGCGAGGGTGGTTGGATGTTGTTTTTT.

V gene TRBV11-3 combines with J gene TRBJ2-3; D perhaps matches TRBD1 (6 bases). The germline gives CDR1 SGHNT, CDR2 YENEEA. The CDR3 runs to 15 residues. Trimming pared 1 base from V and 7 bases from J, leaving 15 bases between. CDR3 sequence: CASSLVALGAHTQYF. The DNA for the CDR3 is TGTGCCAGCAGCTTAGTCGCCCTGGGGGCACATACGCAGTATTTT.

The CDR3 DNA reads TGTGCCAGCAGCTTAGGGAGCGGGAGGGCCTCCTACAATGAGCAGTTCTTC. Translation: CASSLGSGRASYNEQFF. The chain carries TRBV7-6 and TRBJ2-1; 10 positions match TRBD2. The CDR3 length is 17 residues. Germline trimming cut 1 base from V and 0 bases from J; bases unmatched to any gene: 3. Germline V gene data show CDR1 as SGHVS and CDR2 as FNYEAQ. Combining the CDR3 with reference TRBV7-6 and TRBJ2-1 gives the whole variable domain GAGVSQSPRYKVTKRGQDVALRCDPISGHVSLYWYRQALGQGPEFLTYFNYEAQQDKSGLPNDRFSAERPEGSISTLTIQRTEQRDSAMYRCASSLGSGRASYNEQFFGPGTRLTVL.

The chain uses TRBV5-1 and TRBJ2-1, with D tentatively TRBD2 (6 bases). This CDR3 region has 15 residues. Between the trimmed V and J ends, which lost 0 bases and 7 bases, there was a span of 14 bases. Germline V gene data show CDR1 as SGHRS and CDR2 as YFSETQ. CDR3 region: CASSLAAGIRNEQFF. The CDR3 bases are TGCGCCAGCAGCTTGGCCGCGGGGATTCGAAATGAGCAGTTCTTC.

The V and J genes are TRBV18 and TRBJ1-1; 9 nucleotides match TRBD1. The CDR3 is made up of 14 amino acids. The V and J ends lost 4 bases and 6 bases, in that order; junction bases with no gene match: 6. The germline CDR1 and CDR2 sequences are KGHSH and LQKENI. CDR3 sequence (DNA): TGTGCCAGCTCACTATCTGACAGGGGGGCTGAAGCTTTCTTT. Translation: CASSLSDRGAEAFF.

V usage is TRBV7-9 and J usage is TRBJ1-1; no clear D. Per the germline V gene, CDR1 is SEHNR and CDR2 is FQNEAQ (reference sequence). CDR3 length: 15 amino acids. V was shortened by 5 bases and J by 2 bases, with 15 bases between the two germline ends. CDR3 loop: CASSLNLGGNTEAFF. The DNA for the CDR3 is TGTGCCAGCAGCCTAAACCTCGGCGGAAACACTGAAGCTTTCTTT.

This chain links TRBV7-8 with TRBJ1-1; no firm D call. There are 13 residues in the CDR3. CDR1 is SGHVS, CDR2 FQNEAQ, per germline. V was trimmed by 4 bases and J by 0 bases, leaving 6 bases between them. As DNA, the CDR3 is TGTGCCAGCAGCTCCCCAATGAACACTGAAGCTTTCTTT. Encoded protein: CASSSPMNTEAFF.

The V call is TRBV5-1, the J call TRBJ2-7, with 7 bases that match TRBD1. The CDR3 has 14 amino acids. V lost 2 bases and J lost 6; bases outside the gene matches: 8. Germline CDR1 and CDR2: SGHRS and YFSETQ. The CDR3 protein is CASSFQGDEFEQYF. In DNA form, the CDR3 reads TGCGCCAGCAGCTTCCAGGGGGATGAATTCGAGCAGTACTTC. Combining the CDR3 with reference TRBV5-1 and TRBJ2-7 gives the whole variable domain KAGVTQTPRYLIKTRGQQVTLSCSPISGHRSVSWYQQTPGQGLQFLFEYFSETQRNKGNFPGRFSGRQFSNSRSEMNVSTLELGDSALYLCASSFQGDEFEQYFGPGTRLTVT.

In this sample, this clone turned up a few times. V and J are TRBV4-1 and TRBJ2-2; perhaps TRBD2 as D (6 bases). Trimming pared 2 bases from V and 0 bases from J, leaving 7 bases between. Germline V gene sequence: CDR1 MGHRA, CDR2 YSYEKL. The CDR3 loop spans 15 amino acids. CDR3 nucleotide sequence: TGCGCCAGCAGCCAACGGACTACGAACACCGGGGAGCTGTTTTTT. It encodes CASSQRTTNTGELFF.

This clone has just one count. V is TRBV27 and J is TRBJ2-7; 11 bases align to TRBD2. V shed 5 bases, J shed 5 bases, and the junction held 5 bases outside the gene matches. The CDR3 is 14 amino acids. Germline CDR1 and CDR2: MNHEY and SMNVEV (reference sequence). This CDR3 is CASSLTSGSHEQYF. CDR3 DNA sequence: TGTGCCAGCAGTCTTACTAGCGGGAGCCACGAGCAGTACTTC.

CDR3 sequence reads: CASSLTAGGPYEQFF. CDR3 sequence (DNA): TGTGCCAGCAGCTTGACGGCGGGGGGGCCCTATGAGCAGTTCTTC. The V gene is TRBV5-6, the J gene TRBJ2-1; the match to TRBD2 covers 9 bases. This CDR3 spans 15 amino acids. V was pared by 1 base and J by 8 bases, with 7 bases of the junction left unmatched. Germline lookup yields CDR1 SGHDT and CDR2 YYEEEE.

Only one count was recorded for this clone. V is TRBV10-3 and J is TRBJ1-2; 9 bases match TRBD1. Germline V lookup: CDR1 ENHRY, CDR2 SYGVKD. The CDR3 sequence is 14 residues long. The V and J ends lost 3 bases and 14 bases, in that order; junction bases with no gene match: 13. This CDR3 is CAISEPTGQGNSTF. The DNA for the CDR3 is TGTGCCATCAGTGAACCCACGGGACAGGGAAATTCTACCTTC.